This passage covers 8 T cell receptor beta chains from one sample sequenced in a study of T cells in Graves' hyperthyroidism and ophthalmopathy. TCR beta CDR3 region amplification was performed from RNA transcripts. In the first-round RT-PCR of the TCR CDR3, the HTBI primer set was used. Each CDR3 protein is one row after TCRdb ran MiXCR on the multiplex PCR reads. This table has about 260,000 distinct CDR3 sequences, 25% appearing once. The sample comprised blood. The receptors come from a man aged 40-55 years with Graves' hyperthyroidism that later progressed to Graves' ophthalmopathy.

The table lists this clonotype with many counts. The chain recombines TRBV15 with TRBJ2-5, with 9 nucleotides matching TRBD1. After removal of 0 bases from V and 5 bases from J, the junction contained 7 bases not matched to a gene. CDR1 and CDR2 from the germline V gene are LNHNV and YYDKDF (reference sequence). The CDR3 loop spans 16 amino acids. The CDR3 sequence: CATSRDRGTGRETQYF. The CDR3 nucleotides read TGTGCCACCAGCAGAGATCGCGGGACAGGGCGTGAGACCCAGTACTTC.

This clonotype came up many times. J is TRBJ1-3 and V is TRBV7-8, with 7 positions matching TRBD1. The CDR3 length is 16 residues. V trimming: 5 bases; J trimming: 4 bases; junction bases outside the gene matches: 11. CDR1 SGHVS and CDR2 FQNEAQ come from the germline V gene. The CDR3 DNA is TGTGCCAGCAGCACGGACAGGTTTTCGGCCGGAAACACCATATATTTT. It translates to CASSTDRFSAGNTIYF.

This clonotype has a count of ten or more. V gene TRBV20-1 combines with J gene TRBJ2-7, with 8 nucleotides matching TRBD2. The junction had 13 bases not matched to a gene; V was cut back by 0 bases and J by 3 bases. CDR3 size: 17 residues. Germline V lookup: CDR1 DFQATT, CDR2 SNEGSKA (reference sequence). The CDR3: CSAREAGGRRTGYEQYF. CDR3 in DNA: TGCAGTGCTAGAGAGGCGGGAGGACGTAGGACCGGCTACGAGCAGTACTTC.

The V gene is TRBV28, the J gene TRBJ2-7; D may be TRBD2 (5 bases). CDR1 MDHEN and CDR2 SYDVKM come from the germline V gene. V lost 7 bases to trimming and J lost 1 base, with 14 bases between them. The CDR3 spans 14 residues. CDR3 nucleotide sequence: TGTGCCAGCAAGGGAGCGTGGGGTTCCTACGAGCAGTACTTC. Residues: CASKGAWGSYEQYF. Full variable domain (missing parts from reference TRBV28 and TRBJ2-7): DVKVTQSSRYLVKRTGEKVFLECVQDMDHENMFWYRQDPGLGLRLIYFSYDVKMKEKGDIPEGYSVSREKKERFSLILESASTNQTSMYLCASKGAWGSYEQYFGPGTRLTVT.

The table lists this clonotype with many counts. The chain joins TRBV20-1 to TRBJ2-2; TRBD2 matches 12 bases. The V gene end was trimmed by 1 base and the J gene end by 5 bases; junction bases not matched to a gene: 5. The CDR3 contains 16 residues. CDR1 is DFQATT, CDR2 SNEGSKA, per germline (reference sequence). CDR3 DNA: TGCAGTGCTAGAGGACTAGCGGGAGAGGAAACCGGGGAGCTGTTTTTT. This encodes CSARGLAGEETGELFF.

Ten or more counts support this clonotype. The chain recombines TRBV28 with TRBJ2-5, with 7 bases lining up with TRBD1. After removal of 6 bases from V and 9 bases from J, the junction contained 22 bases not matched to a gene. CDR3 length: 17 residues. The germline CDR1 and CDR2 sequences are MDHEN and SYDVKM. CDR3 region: CASSNPRTGGSYRSQYF. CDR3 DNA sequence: TGTGCCAGCAGCAACCCGAGGACAGGCGGTAGTTACAGGTCCCAGTACTTC.

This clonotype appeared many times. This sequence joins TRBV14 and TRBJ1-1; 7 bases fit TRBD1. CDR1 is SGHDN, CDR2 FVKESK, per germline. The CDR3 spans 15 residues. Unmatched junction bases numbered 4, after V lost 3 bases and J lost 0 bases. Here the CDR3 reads CASSQGQSLNTEAFF. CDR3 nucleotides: TGTGCCAGCAGCCAGGGACAGTCCCTGAACACTGAAGCTTTCTTT. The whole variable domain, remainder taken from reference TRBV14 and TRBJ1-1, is EAGVTQFPSHSVIEKGQTVTLRCDPISGHDNLYWYRRVMGKEIKFLLHFVKESKQDESGMPNNRFLAERTGGTYSTLKVQPAELEDSGVYFCASSQGQSLNTEAFFGQGTRLTVV.

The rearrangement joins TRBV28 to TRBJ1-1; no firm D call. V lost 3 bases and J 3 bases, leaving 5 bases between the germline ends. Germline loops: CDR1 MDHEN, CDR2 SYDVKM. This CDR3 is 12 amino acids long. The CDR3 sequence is CASSFSHTEAFF. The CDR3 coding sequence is TGTGCCAGCAGTTTTTCCCACACTGAAGCTTTCTTT. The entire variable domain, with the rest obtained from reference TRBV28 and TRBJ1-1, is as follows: DVKVTQSSRYLVKRTGEKVFLECVQDMDHENMFWYRQDPGLGLRLIYFSYDVKMKEKGDIPEGYSVSREKKERFSLILESASTNQTSMYLCASSFSHTEAFFGQGTRLTVV.